This entry lists 28 T cell receptor beta chains sequenced from one sample in a study of T-cell reconstitution after alpha-beta-depleted transplantation in children. Unique molecular identifiers were incorporated during preparation of the TCRbeta library. Via MiXCR, TCRdb re-called the PCR reads, giving one row per CDR3 protein. The profile shows 440,000 or so distinct CDR3 sequences, 43% of them singletons. The sequencing used PBMCs, collected before TCRalphabeta/CD19-depleted stem cell transplant. The receptors derive from a girl aged 2 to 9 with aplastic anemia, due to receive a stem cell transplant.

J is TRBJ2-7 and V is TRBV5-1; D gene unclear. The V gene's germline CDR1 is SGHRS and CDR2 YFSETQ. V was clipped by 5 bases and J by 6 bases, with 18 bases between them. This CDR3 comprises 14 residues. DNA for the CDR3: TGCGCCAGCAGTGCGTGGGAAGGGCCTGGCGAGCAGTACTTC. It codes for CASSAWEGPGEQYF. The full variable domain, rest sourced from reference TRBV5-1 and TRBJ2-7, is KAGVTQTPRYLIKTRGQQVTLSCSPISGHRSVSWYQQTPGQGLQFLFEYFSETQRNKGNFPGRFSGRQFSNSRSEMNVSTLELGDSALYLCASSAWEGPGEQYFGPGTRLTVT.

The genes are TRBV7-3 and TRBJ2-1, with D possibly matching TRBD2 (7 bases). The germline V gene has CDR1 SGHTA and CDR2 FQGTGA. The V and J ends lost 1 base and 8 bases respectively, with 15 bases between them. The length of the CDR3 is 15 residues. In DNA, the CDR3 is TGTGCCAGCAGCTTAAGGGGGGGCGGTAATTATGAGCAGTTCTTC. This translates into CASSLRGGGNYEQFF.

This clonotype was detected many times. This chain connects TRBV3-1 to TRBJ2-2; 9 bases line up with TRBD1. CDR1 and CDR2 (germline): LGHDT, YNNKEL (reference sequence). Trimming cost V 4 bases and J 0 bases; bases outside gene matches: 18. The CDR3 consists of 21 residues. The CDR3: CASSLLFSLTGGATNTGELFF. CDR3 in DNA: TGTGCCAGCAGCCTACTATTCTCATTAACAGGGGGCGCGACGAACACCGGGGAGCTGTTTTTT.

This sequence joins TRBV12-3 or TRBV12-4 and TRBJ2-1, with 7 bases identical to TRBD2. V shed 6 bases, J shed 8 bases, and the junction held 13 bases outside the gene matches. The CDR3 has 15 residues. The CDR3, as DNA: TGTGCCAGCAGCCTTCATATGACTAGCACCCATGAGCAGTTCTTC. This gives the protein CASSLHMTSTHEQFF.

The V gene is TRBV28, the J gene TRBJ2-7; 9 positions match TRBD1. CDR3 length: 13 residues. In germline, CDR1 is MDHEN, CDR2 SYDVKM. With 5 bases clipped from V and 6 bases from J, the junction kept 5 bases outside the gene matches. CDR3 sequence (DNA): TGTGCCAGCAGTGCGGACAGGGGAGGCGAGCAGTACTTC. It codes for CASSADRGGEQYF.

V and J are TRBV29-1 and TRBJ2-4; possibly TRBD1 for D (5 bases). There are 14 residues in the CDR3. From germline, CDR1 is SQVTM and CDR2 ANQGSEA. V lost 7 bases and J 0 bases, leaving 13 bases between the germline ends. The CDR3 DNA reads TGCAGCGCCTATCCTACAGGAGCCAAAAACATTCAGTACTTC. Protein product: CSAYPTGAKNIQYF.

This chain links TRBV15 with TRBJ1-5; 7 bases are shared with TRBD1. There are 16 residues in the CDR3. From germline, CDR1 is LNHNV and CDR2 YYDKDF (reference sequence). J was trimmed by 4 bases and V by 8 bases; bases with no gene match: 14. The CDR3 region is CATVTGEKGGNQPQHF. The CDR3 nucleotides are TGTGCCACCGTCACAGGGGAGAAGGGAGGGAATCAGCCCCAGCATTTT. The entire variable domain, with the rest obtained from reference TRBV15 and TRBJ1-5, is as follows: DAMVIQNPRYQVTQFGKPVTLSCSQTLNHNVMYWYQQKSSQAPKLLFHYYDKDFNNEADTPDNFQSRRPNTSFCFLDIRSPGLGDTAMYLCATVTGEKGGNQPQHFGDGTRLSIL.

This clonotype showed up just a few times. The gene calls are TRBV20-1 and TRBJ2-1; 9 bases align to TRBD2. CDR3 length: 15 amino acids. J was trimmed by 5 bases and V by 4 bases; bases with no gene match: 9. CDR1 and CDR2 (germline): DFQATT, SNEGSKA (reference sequence). CDR3 nucleotide sequence: TGCAGTGCTATCGACTTGGCTAGCGGGAACAATGAGCAGTTCTTC. Translation gives CSAIDLASGNNEQFF.

This chain connects TRBV5-1 to TRBJ2-3; D gene ambiguous. This CDR3 spans 15 amino acids. The V and J ends lost 1 base and 2 bases respectively, with 11 bases between them. Germline-derived CDR1 and CDR2 are SGHRS and YFSETQ. In DNA form, the CDR3 reads TGCGCCAGCAGCTTGCGGGCAGGATACACAGATACGCAGTATTTT. Protein sequence: CASSLRAGYTDTQYF.

This clonotype was seen ten or more times. This chain uses TRBV7-2 with TRBJ2-5; 12 bases agree with TRBD2. With V trimmed by 5 bases and J by 2 bases, 9 bases remained unmatched. The CDR3 contains 17 residues. Germline V gives CDR1 SGHTA, CDR2 FQGNSA. The CDR3 reads CASSGRGTSGYQETQYF. As DNA, the CDR3 is TGTGCCAGCAGCGGCAGAGGGACTAGCGGGTATCAAGAGACCCAGTACTTC.

This clonotype was detected many times. The chain links TRBV6-5 to TRBJ1-1; TRBD1 matches at 9 bases. Trimming took 6 bases from V and 5 from J; bases not matched to a gene: 7. CDR3 length: 14 residues. CDR1 and CDR2 (germline): MNHEY, SVGAGI. The CDR3 region is CASSPTGGRTEAFF. The CDR3 bases are TGTGCCAGCAGCCCTACAGGGGGCCGGACTGAAGCTTTCTTT.

This clonotype was seen only a few times. The rearrangement joins TRBV5-1 to TRBJ2-7; no clear D gene. CDR3 length: 15 amino acids. In germline, CDR1 is SGHRS, CDR2 YFSETQ. Trimming stripped 7 bases from V and 2 bases from J, with 19 bases between. The DNA of the CDR3 is TGCGCCAGCGGCCCCGAGATTGGTCTCGCCTACGAGCAGTACTTC. It translates to CASGPEIGLAYEQYF.

The chain joins TRBV6-6 to TRBJ2-7; D is undetermined. Germline V gene sequence: CDR1 MNHNY, CDR2 SVGAGI (reference sequence). V lost 6 bases and J 5 bases, leaving 14 bases between the germline ends. This CDR3 has 13 residues. Written as DNA, the CDR3 is TGTGCCAGCAGCCCCGGGCGCTCGGACGAGCAGTACTTC. As protein: CASSPGRSDEQYF.

J is TRBJ2-1 and V is TRBV15, with TRBD1 matching over 9 bases. The V and J ends lost 9 bases and 5 bases, in that order; junction bases with no gene match: 8. The CDR3 sequence is 14 residues long. Germline CDR1 LNHNV, CDR2 YYDKDF (reference sequence). CDR3 protein: CATDGTGLNNEQFF. The CDR3, as DNA: TGTGCCACGGACGGGACAGGGTTGAACAATGAGCAGTTCTTC.

The CDR3 DNA reads TGTGCCAGCAGCCGGACTAGCGGGAGAGTTGTGGACACCGGGGAGCTGTTTTTT. Translation gives CASSRTSGRVVDTGELFF. The gene calls are TRBV11-2 and TRBJ2-2, with TRBD2 matching 13 bases. Germline loops: CDR1 SGHAT, CDR2 FQNNGV. This CDR3 has 18 amino acids. The trim removed 5 bases at V and 3 bases at J, leaving 9 bases unmatched.

This clonotype showed up many times. This chain uses TRBV29-1 with TRBJ2-1; 14 positions match TRBD2. The germline gives CDR1 SQVTM, CDR2 ANQGSEA. Trimming at V came to 1 base and at J to 1 base, leaving 9 bases not matched to a gene. The CDR3 runs 19 residues. This CDR3 reads CSVEGGLAGARGSYNEQFF. CDR3 in DNA: TGCAGCGTTGAAGGGGGACTAGCGGGAGCAAGAGGATCCTACAATGAGCAGTTCTTC.

This chain connects TRBV20-1 to TRBJ2-3; D remains ambiguous. This CDR3 spans 15 amino acids. Germline assignment: CDR1 DFQATT and CDR2 SNEGSKA (reference sequence). Deletions cut 2 bases from V and 2 bases from J, with 14 bases between. The CDR3 DNA sequence: TGCAGTGCTAGAACCGGCAGATTCTCCACAGATACGCAGTATTTT. Translation: CSARTGRFSTDTQYF.

The chain has TRBV19 and TRBJ2-7; TRBD2 is a possible D gene (6 bases). There are 12 residues in the CDR3. V was shortened by 7 bases and J by 7 bases, with 14 bases between the two germline ends. CDR1 LNHDA and CDR2 SQIVND come from the germline V gene (reference sequence). The CDR3 loop is CASTPVRGEQYF. The DNA of the CDR3 is TGTGCCAGTACCCCTGTCCGGGGGGAGCAGTACTTC. Based on the CDR3 plus reference TRBV19 and TRBJ2-7, the full variable domain is DGGITQSPKYLFRKEGQNVTLSCEQNLNHDAMYWYRQDPGQGLRLIYYSQIVNDFQKGDIAEGYSVSREKKESFPLTVTSAQKNPTAFYLCASTPVRGEQYFGPGTRLTVT.

V and J are TRBV7-9 and TRBJ2-7, with unresolved D. The V gene lost 2 bases and the J gene lost 7 bases, with 18 bases spanning the gap. The CDR3 is made up of 15 amino acids. The germline gives CDR1 SEHNR, CDR2 FQNEAQ (reference sequence). The CDR3: CASSLPSGLMGEQYF. Here the CDR3 DNA reads TGTGCCAGCAGCTTACCTTCCGGGCTCATGGGAGAGCAGTACTTC.

This clonotype was detected many times. This chain connects TRBV4-1 to TRBJ2-5; D remains unclear. Per the germline V gene, CDR1 is MGHRA and CDR2 is YSYEKL. Trimming removed 1 base from V and 2 bases from J, with 11 bases in between. This CDR3 contains 15 residues. The CDR3 DNA reads as TGCGCCAGCAGCCAAGTGGCACTAACACAAGAGACCCAGTACTTC. Protein product: CASSQVALTQETQYF.

This clonotype appeared many times. The chain combines TRBV7-2 with TRBJ1-4, with unresolved D. The CDR3 loop spans 15 amino acids. V was cut by 1 base and J by 8 bases, with 14 bases left in between. Germline values: CDR1 SGHTA, CDR2 FQGNSA. For the CDR3, the DNA is TGTGCCAGCAGCTTAGACAAGGGCAAGGTGGAAAAACTGTTTTTT. It codes for CASSLDKGKVEKLFF.

The sample holds many counts of this clonotype. This chain uses TRBV12-3 or TRBV12-4 with TRBJ2-7, with a possible D match to TRBD2 (5 bases). This CDR3 spans 12 amino acids. Trimming took 3 bases from V and 2 from J, leaving 5 bases between them. The CDR3 DNA reads as TGTGCCAGCAGTTTCGGGACCTACGAGCAGTACTTC. This sequence encodes CASSFGTYEQYF.

J is TRBJ2-7 and V is TRBV6-5, with a tentative D call TRBD2 (6 bases). V was shortened by 0 bases and J by 3 bases, with 21 bases between the two germline ends. CDR3 length: 18 amino acids. Germline V gene sequence: CDR1 MNHEY, CDR2 SVGAGI. CDR3 amino acids: CASSYSAGRDSRGYEQYF. DNA for the CDR3: TGTGCCAGCAGTTACTCTGCGGGACGTGATAGTAGGGGCTACGAGCAGTACTTC.

This clonotype was detected ten times or more. This chain joins TRBV12-3 or TRBV12-4 and TRBJ1-1, with D perhaps matching TRBD1 (5 bases). The V end lost 6 bases, the J end lost 1 base, and 24 bases lay between the germline ends. The CDR3 consists of 18 residues. CDR3 in DNA: TGTGCCAGCAGACCGAACCTGTTCGGGGGGACTACGAACACTGAAGCTTTCTTT. Its protein product is CASRPNLFGGTTNTEAFF.

This clonotype appeared a single time. Germline and junction disagree at one end, which may indicate a read error. This sequence joins TRBV9 and TRBJ1-1; D call uncertain. Germline values: CDR1 SGDLS, CDR2 YYNGEE. The CDR3 is 15 residues long. CDR3 nucleotides: TGTGCCAGCAGCATCCGATTGACGGACCCTCCTGAAGTTTTCTTT. Protein product: CASSIRLTDPPEVFF.

This clonotype was seen once. The V gene is TRBV7-8, the J gene TRBJ1-5; TRBD1 agrees at 7 bases. This CDR3 contains 16 residues. The germline V gene has CDR1 SGHVS and CDR2 FQNEAQ. With V trimmed by 4 bases and J by 10 bases, 16 bases remained unmatched. CDR3 amino acids: CASSWANDRAVRPQHF. The CDR3 DNA sequence: TGTGCCAGCAGCTGGGCAAACGACAGGGCGGTGAGACCCCAGCATTTT.

This clonotype was counted a few times. V gene TRBV9 combines with J gene TRBJ2-3; D is tentatively TRBD1 or TRBD2 (5 bases each). The CDR3 is 15 residues long. Per germline, CDR1 SGDLS and CDR2 YYNGEE. V lost 3 bases, J lost 2 bases, and 13 bases lay in between. The CDR3 DNA reads as TGTGCCAGCAGCGACCGGGACCCCCACACAGATACGCAGTATTTT. As protein: CASSDRDPHTDTQYF.

Points on this clonotype: The junction departs from germline at one end; a sequencing error may be responsible. The V call is TRBV28, the J call TRBJ2-5; D may be TRBD2 (5 bases). Per germline, CDR1 MDHEN and CDR2 SYDVKM. The CDR3 is 15 residues long. DNA for the CDR3: TGTGCCACCAGTTTTTTGTCGGCGGACTTCCAGACCCAGTACTTC. Amino acids: CATSFLSADFQTQYF.